What follows is one TCR beta chain and its context. Its specificity is not known. This CDR3 contains 16 residues. With V trimmed by 3 bases and J by 4 bases, 11 bases remained unmatched. Germline V gene lookup returns CDR1 MNHEY and CDR2 SVGEGT. This sample stems from a study of Graves' ophthalmopathy and Graves' hyperthyroidism. In the study overall: At the time of initial diagnosis and before any treatment, peripheral blood was collected.

Amplification of the TCR beta CDR3 regions used RNA transcripts (as template). Second-round multiplex PCR followed a first-round RT-PCR using HTBI primers. From the multiplex PCR reads, TCRdb called clonotypes with MiXCR, one entry per CDR3 protein. Among roughly 420,000 distinct CDR3 sequences listed, approximately 21% were seen once. Other autoimmune diseases, uncontrolled infections, pregnancy or lactation led to the exclusion of patients. PBMCs were density-gradient isolated from approximately 10 ml fresh blood. Findings and limits, study-wide: The model's ophthalmopathy progression predictions had more than 55% sensitivity and approximately 72% specificity.

This chain links TRBV6-2 or TRBV6-3 with TRBJ2-7; 8 bases are shared with TRBD2. The sequencing sample was made of peripheral blood. This receptor was obtained from a young woman with stable Graves' hyperthyroidism. The DNA for the CDR3 is TGTGCCAGCAGTTATCCATATAGCGGGATTCGGTACGAGCAGTACTTC. Protein product: CASSYPYSGIRYEQYF.